These T cell receptor beta chains were read from a single sample in a study of long-term antiretroviral therapy in people with HIV. Produced via immunoSEQ multiplex PCR; TCRdb's table is partial and in-frame only. The repertoire holds 25,000 or so clones, with 65% to 85% as singletons. Source: unsorted PBMCs, taken 0.8 years before starting antiretroviral therapy. The receptors stem from a young man with HIV. Both conserved end residues are part of each CDR3.

v_call	j_call	cdr3_length	cdr3_aa
TRBV7-9	TRBJ1-2	13	CASTSSLNYGYTF
TRBV28	TRBJ2-5	18	CASSGTSGRAKQGETQYF
TRBV9	TRBJ2-1	15	CASSVEAVTYNEQFF
TRBV7-9	TRBJ1-5	14	CASSPGYSNQPQHF
TRBV4-1	TRBJ2-1	13	CASSYQAGNEQFF
TRBV28	TRBJ2-7	13	CASSSLQGIEQYF
TRBV6-6	TRBJ1-1	14	CASSSGQGNTEAFF
TRBV5-1	TRBJ2-7	12	CASSGSSYEQYF
TRBV5-1	TRBJ2-7	14	CASSLDAGPYEQYF
TRBV18	TRBJ1-2	18	CASSPGGQDASGNYGYTF
TRBV10-1	TRBJ2-2	13	CAIQHQNTGELFF
TRBV27	TRBJ2-5	13	CASSLSYQETQYF
TRBV19	TRBJ2-5	15	CASRPSGGYQETQYF
TRBV5-1	TRBJ2-7	15	CASSPYLAGEYEQYF
TRBV5-1	TRBJ1-2	13	CASRDRVRDGYTF
TRBV4-2	TRBJ2-7	16	CASSQDWGTVTYEQYF
TRBV27	TRBJ2-7	14	CASSFGAGAYEQYF
TRBV6-6	TRBJ2-7	12	CASSRGEEEQYF
TRBV7-8	TRBJ2-7	16	CASSPRGLAGVYEQYF
TRBV5-1	TRBJ2-5	12	CASTLTQETQYF
TRBV28	TRBJ1-1	15	CASSSDTRLNTEAFF
TRBV6-1	TRBJ2-1	16	CASSEASGTGGNEQFF
TRBV4-2	TRBJ2-7	16	CASSQATGPSRDEQYF
TRBV7-9	TRBJ1-1	15	CASSLGTGLNTEAFF
TRBV5-4	TRBJ2-6	16	CASSPLRGAGANVLTF
TRBV30	TRBJ1-2	13	CAWRIGGTYGYTF
TRBV19	TRBJ2-3	12	CASGGWGDTQYF
TRBV30	TRBJ2-7	15	CASLISSGSTNEQYF
TRBV2	TRBJ2-7	13	CASDKVPPYEQYF
TRBV6-5	TRBJ1-1	12	CASKAGVTEAFF
TRBV7-2	TRBJ1-2	17	CASSWDRGRSLRLGYTF
TRBV2	TRBJ1-5	14	CASRRDRDNQPQHF
TRBV10-2	TRBJ2-7	16	CASRGLAGGRSYEQYF
TRBV5-1	TRBJ1-2	14	CASSLVVRDYGYTF
TRBV5-6	TRBJ2-2	13	CASSFGGTGELFF
TRBV9	TRBJ2-1	13	CASSVGIFDEQFF
TRBV7-8	TRBJ2-5	14	CASSPGLGRETQYF
TRBV4-1	TRBJ1-5	17	CASSHRTGPYSNQPQHF
TRBV4-1	TRBJ2-3	19	CASSPGPFSGGSSTDTQYF
TRBV7-3	TRBJ2-3	20	CASSLSLGLNGGASTDTQYF
TRBV2	TRBJ1-5	14	CASSVKGWAQPQHF
TRBV9	TRBJ2-2	15	CASSVDGGNTGELFF
TRBV6-5	TRBJ2-3	15	CASSQTGGPADTQYF
TRBV30	TRBJ2-4	13	CAWSVQGRNIQYF
TRBV27	TRBJ2-5	14	CASSLVSRGETQYF
TRBV27	TRBJ2-5	15	CASSSLGGRLETQYF
TRBV5-1	TRBJ1-3	15	CASSSDPRSGNTIYF
TRBV7-9	TRBJ1-2	13	CASSHQIEYGYTF
TRBV2	TRBJ1-4	14	CASSQDREGEKLFF
TRBV11-2	TRBJ1-1	14	CASSPPAANTEAFF
TRBV11-2	TRBJ2-1	15	CASSLDGQGYNEQFF
TRBV27	TRBJ1-2	14	CASRSTGGTYGYTF
TRBV13	TRBJ2-3	15	CASSLLGRGTDTQYF